The present T cell receptor (beta chain) was sequenced within a study of long-term antiretroviral therapy in people with HIV. General study points: Diversity increased after ART yet remained lower than in transplant donor controls.

Survey-level immunoSEQ v3.0 assays were run. Some clones are missing from TCRdb's copy, which holds only in-frame ones; the method was immunoSEQ multiplex PCR. The table has 31,000 or so clones, roughly 96% seen once. The CDR3 runs 13 residues. Germline V gene data show CDR1 as SEHNR and CDR2 as FQNEAQ (reference sequence). Comments on this clone: Its specificity is not known.

The sample was unsorted PBMCs, taken roughly 6.9 years after starting antiretroviral therapy. The sequence was collected from a man aged 30 to 39 with HIV. The rearrangement links TRBV7-9 to TRBJ1-2; D is unresolved. CDR3 region: CASTEGAYYGYTF. The CDR3 DNA reads TGTGCTTCAACGGAGGGTGCCTACTATGGCTACACCTTC.